This TCR beta chain was captured by sequencing in a study of blood T cells in healthy people across ages. The sample holds one count of this clonotype. What it binds is unknown. Through a sample-barcoded 5' primer and a J-beta primer mix, a second PCR was run for roughly 6 to 11 cycles. MiXCR, run by TCRdb on the 5' RACE reads, gives a single entry per CDR3 protein. The table has approximately 790,000 distinct CDR3 sequences, about 62% seen once. Donors gave 9 to 10 milliliters of peripheral blood apiece. Overall study findings and caveats: Samples with more naive T cells showed higher observed beta diversity.

The sequence derives from a man aged 30-40 years in good health. Specimen: blood.

The CDR3 DNA is TGCAGTGCTAGAGGTCCGACAGTCAATCAGCCCCAGCATTTT. Residues: CSARGPTVNQPQHF. The genes are TRBV20-1 and TRBJ1-5; perhaps TRBD1 as D (5 bases). Trimming removed 1 base from V and 3 bases from J, with 10 bases in between. This CDR3 is built from 14 residues. Germline-derived CDR1 and CDR2 are DFQATT and SNEGSKA (reference sequence).